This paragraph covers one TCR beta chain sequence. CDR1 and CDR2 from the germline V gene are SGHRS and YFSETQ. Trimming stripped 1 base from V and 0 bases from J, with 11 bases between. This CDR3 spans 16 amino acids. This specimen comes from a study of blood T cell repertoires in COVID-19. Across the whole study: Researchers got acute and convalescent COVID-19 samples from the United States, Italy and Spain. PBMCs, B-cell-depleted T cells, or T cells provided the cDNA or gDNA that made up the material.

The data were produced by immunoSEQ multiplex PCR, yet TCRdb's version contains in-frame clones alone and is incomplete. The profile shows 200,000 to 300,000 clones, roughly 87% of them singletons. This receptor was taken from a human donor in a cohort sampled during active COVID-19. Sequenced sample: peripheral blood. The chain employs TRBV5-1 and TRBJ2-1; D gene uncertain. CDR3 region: CASSLSLENSYNEQFF. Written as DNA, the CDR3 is TGCGCCAGCAGCTTGTCACTCGAGAACTCCTACAATGAGCAGTTCTTC.